This T cell receptor (beta chain) was obtained from a study of blood T cell repertoires in COVID-19. Whole-study context: Researchers got acute and convalescent COVID-19 samples from the United States, Italy and Spain. Sample material is recorded as cDNA or gDNA derived from T cells, B-cell-depleted T cells, or PBMCs.

Trimming cost V 3 bases and J 3 bases; bases outside gene matches: 5. Germline V gene sequence: CDR1 SGHNT, CDR2 YYREEE (reference sequence). The CDR3 runs to 17 residues. As handled by the study authors: The assay estimated nucleated cells by amplifying reference gene primers. Repertoires were generated with immunoSEQ multiplex PCR, while TCRdb's copy carries only in-frame clones and drops some. V, J and clone size are taken as reported in that table, and D and trimming were inferred from the DNA itself. The sample shows 200,000 to 250,000 clones, approximately 84% of them seen only once. Sequencing was performed on peripheral blood. The chain couples TRBV5-4 to TRBJ2-5; 16 nucleotides align to TRBD2. The receptor was derived from a man aged 40-55 years with active or convalescent COVID-19. The CDR3 nucleotides are TGTGCCAGCAGCTCGGGACTAGCGGGAGGGTCAAAAGAGACCCAGTACTTC. Its protein is CASSSGLAGGSKETQYF.